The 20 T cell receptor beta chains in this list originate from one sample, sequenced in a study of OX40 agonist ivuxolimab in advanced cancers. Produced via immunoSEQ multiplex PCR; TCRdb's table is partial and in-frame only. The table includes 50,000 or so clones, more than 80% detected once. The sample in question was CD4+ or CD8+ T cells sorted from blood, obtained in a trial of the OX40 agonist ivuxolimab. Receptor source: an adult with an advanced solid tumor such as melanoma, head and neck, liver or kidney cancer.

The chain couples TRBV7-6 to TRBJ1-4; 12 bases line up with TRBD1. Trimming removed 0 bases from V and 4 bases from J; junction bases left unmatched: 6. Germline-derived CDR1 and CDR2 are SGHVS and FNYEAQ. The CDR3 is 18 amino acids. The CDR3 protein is CASSLAGDRGRINEKLFF. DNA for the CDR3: TGTGCCAGCAGCTTAGCAGGGGACAGGGGGCGCATTAATGAAAAACTGTTTTTT.

The DNA for the CDR3 is TGTGCCAGCAGCTCGATGGGCCAGCCCCTTGAAGCTTTCTTT. This encodes CASSSMGQPLEAFF. The chain links TRBV7-3 to TRBJ1-1; D remains unclear. Trimming cost V 4 bases and J 7 bases, with 16 bases left between them. CDR3 size: 14 residues. From germline, CDR1 is SGHTA and CDR2 FQGTGA. Full variable domain (outside the CDR3, taken from reference TRBV7-3 and TRBJ1-1): GAGVSQTPSNKVTEKGKYVELRCDPISGHTALYWYRQSLGQGPEFLIYFQGTGAADDSGLPNDRFFAVRPEGSVSTLKIQRTERGDSAVYLCASSSMGQPLEAFFGQGTRLTVV.

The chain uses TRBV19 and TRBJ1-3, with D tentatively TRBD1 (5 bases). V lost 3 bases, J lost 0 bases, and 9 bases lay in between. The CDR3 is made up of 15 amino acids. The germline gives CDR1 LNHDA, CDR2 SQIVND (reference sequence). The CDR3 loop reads CASSISGSSGNTIYF. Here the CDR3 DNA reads TGTGCCAGTAGTATTTCAGGGAGCTCTGGAAACACCATATATTTT. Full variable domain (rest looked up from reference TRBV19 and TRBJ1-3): DGGITQSPKYLFRKEGQNVTLSCEQNLNHDAMYWYRQDPGQGLRLIYYSQIVNDFQKGDIAEGYSVSREKKESFPLTVTSAQKNPTAFYLCASSISGSSGNTIYFGEGSWLTVV.

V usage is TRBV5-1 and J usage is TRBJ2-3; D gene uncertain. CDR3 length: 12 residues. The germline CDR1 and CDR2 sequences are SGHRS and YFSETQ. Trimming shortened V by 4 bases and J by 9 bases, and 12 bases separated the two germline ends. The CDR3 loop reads CASSLGSGTQYF. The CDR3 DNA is TGCGCCAGCAGCCTCGGGTCGGGCACGCAGTATTTT.

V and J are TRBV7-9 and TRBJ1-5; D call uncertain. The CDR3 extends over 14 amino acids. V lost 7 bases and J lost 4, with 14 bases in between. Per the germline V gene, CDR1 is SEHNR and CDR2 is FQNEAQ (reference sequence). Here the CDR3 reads CASIYGRENQPQHF. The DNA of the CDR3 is TGTGCCAGCATATACGGGCGTGAAAATCAGCCCCAGCATTTT.

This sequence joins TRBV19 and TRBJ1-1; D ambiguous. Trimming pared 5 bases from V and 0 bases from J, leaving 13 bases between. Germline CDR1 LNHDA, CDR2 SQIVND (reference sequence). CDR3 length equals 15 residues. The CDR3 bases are TGTGCCAGTAGTCTCGGGCCTACCGTGAACACTGAAGCTTTCTTT. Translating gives CASSLGPTVNTEAFF.

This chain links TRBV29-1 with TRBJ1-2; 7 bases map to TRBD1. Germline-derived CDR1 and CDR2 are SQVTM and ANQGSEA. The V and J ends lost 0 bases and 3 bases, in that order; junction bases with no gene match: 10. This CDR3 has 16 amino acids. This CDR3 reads CSVEDRGGDRYYGYTF. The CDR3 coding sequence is TGCAGCGTTGAAGATAGGGGAGGGGACAGATACTATGGCTACACCTTC.

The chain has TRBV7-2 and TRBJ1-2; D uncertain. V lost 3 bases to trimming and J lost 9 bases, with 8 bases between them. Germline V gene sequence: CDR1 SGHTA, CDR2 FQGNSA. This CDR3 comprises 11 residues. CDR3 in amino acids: CASSLGGSYTF. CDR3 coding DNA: TGTGCCAGCAGCTTGGGTGGTAGCTACACCTTC.

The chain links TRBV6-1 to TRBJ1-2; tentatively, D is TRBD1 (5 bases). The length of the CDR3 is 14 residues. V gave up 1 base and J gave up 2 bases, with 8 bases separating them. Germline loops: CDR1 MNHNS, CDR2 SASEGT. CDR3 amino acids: CASSEDDRNYGYTF. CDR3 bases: TGTGCCAGCAGTGAAGACGACAGAAACTATGGCTACACCTTC.

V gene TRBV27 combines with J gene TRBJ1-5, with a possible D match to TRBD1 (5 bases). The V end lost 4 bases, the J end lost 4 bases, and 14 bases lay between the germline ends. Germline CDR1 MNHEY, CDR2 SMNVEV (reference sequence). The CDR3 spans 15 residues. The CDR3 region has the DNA TGTGCCAGCAGTTCCCACATGGGGACGAATCAGCCCCAGCATTTT. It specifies CASSSHMGTNQPQHF.

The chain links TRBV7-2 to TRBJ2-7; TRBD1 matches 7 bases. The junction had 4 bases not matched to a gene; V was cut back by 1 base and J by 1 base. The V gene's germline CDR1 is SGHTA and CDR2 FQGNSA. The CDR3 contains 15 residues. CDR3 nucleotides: TGTGCCAGCAGCTTAGGAGGGGGCTTTTCCTACGAGCAGTACTTC. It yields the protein CASSLGGGFSYEQYF.

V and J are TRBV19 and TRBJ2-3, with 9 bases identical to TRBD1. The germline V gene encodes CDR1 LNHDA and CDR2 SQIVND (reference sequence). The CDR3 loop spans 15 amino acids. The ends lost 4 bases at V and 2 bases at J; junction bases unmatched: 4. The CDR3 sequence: CASSRTGDDTDTQYF. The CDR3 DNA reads TGTGCCAGTAGTAGGACAGGGGATGACACAGATACGCAGTATTTT.

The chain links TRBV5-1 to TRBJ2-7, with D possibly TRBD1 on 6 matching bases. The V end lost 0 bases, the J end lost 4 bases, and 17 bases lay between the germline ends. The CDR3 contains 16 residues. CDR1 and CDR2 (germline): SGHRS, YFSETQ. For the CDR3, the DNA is TGCGCCAGCAGCTTGGGTGGGGGCAGTGAAAGATACGAGCAGTACTTC. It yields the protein CASSLGGGSERYEQYF.

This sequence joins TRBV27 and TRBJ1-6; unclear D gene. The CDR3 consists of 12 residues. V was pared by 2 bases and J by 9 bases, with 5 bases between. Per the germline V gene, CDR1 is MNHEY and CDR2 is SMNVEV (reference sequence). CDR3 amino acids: CASSLGASPLHF. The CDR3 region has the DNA TGTGCCAGCAGTTTAGGAGCTTCACCCCTCCACTTT.

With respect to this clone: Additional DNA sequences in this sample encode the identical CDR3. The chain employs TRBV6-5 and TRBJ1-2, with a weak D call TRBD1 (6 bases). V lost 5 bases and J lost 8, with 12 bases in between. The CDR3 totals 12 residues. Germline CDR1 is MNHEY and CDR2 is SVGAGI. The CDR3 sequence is CASSPGQGGYTF. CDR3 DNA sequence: TGTGCCAGCAGTCCCGGCCAGGGGGGCTACACCTTC.

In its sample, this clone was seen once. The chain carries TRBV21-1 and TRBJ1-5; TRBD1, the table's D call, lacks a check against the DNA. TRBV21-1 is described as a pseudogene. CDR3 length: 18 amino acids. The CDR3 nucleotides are TGTGCCAGCAGCAAAGGTCCCAGGGAAGGAAAAGGCAATCAGCCCCAGCATTTT. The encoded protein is CASSKGPREGKGNQPQHF.

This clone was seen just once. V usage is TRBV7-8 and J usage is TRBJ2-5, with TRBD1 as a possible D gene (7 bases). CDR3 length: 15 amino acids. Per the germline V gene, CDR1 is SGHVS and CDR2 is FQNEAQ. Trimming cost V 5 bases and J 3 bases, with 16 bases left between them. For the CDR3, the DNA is TGTGCCAGCAGCCAGGGGGTCAGGGGGGAAGAGACCCAGTACTTC. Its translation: CASSQGVRGEETQYF.

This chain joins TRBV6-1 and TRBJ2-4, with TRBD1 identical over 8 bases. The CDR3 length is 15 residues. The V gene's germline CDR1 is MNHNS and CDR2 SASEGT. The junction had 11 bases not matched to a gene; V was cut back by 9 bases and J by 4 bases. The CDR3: CASRETQGVKNIQYF. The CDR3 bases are TGTGCCAGTAGAGAAACACAGGGGGTGAAAAACATTCAGTACTTC.

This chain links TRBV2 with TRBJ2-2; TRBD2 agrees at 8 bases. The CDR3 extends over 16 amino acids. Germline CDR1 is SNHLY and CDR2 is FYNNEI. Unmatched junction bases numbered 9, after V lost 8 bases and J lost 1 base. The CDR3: CASVGAGGLNTGELFF. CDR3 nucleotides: TGTGCCAGCGTGGGGGCGGGGGGCCTGAACACCGGGGAGCTGTTTTTT. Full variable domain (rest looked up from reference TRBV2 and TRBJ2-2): EPEVTQTPSHQVTQMGQEVILRCVPISNHLYFYWYRQILGQKVEFLVSFYNNEISEKSEIFDDQFSVERPDGSNFTLKIRSTKLEDSAMYFCASVGAGGLNTGELFFGEGSRLTVL.

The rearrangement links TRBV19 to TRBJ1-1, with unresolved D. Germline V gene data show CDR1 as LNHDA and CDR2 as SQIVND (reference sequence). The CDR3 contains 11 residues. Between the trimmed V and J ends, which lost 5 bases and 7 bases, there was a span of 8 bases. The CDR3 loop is CASSRWSEAFF. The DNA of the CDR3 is TGTGCCAGTAGTCGGTGGAGTGAAGCTTTCTTT.